This TCR beta chain was sequenced during a study of T cells in Graves' hyperthyroidism and ophthalmopathy. From RNA transcripts, TCR beta CDR3 regions were amplified. With the HTBI primer set, the TCR CDR3 went through a first round of RT-PCR. TCRdb analysed the multiplex PCR reads with MiXCR anew, one entry per CDR3 protein. Among some 400,000 distinct CDR3 sequences, around 14% were seen once, and the ten largest hold approximately 10%. At least ten counts were recorded for this clonotype. Germline CDR1 KGHSH, CDR2 LQKENI. The germline V and J ends were trimmed by 4 bases and 0 bases, with 13 bases remaining between them. The CDR3 sequence is 16 residues long.

The sequencing sample was made of blood. This TCR was sampled from a woman aged 55-69 years with Graves' hyperthyroidism. The chain is built from TRBV18 and TRBJ2-1; possibly TRBD1 or TRBD2 for D (5 bases each). CDR3 DNA sequence: TGTGCCAGCTCACTCGCATGGGGGAGCTCCTACAATGAGCAGTTCTTC. Its translation: CASSLAWGSSYNEQFF.